The clone carrying this T cell receptor beta chain has more than one count but fewer than ten. Its antigen is currently unknown. The sample belongs to a study of CD8+ T cells in alopecia areata. General study findings and limits: During tofacitinib treatment, many expanded lesional clones remained in scalp and blood.

Germline V gives CDR1 LGHNA, CDR2 YNFKEQ. The CDR3 totals 15 residues. V was pared by 0 bases and J by 7 bases, with 3 bases of the junction left unmatched. Noted treatment: oral pan-JAK inhibitor, 5-10 mg twice daily. As part of sample collection, lesional scalp punch biopsies and peripheral blood were taken from alopecia areata patients. Extraction of RNA preceded its reverse transcription into cDNA, which served as the sequencing template. Some clones are missing from TCRdb's copy, which holds only in-frame ones; the method was immunoSEQ multiplex PCR. This table holds some 150,000 clones, roughly 58% found once.

The receptor comes from a human donor with alopecia areata. This sample comprised CD4+ T cells sorted from blood, obtained at approximately week 61, from a patient treated with tofacitinib. V is TRBV4-2 and J is TRBJ1-6; 7 nucleotides match TRBD1. The DNA for the CDR3 is TGTGCCAGCAGCCAAGAAGACAGGGAGAATTCACCCCTCCACTTT. Translated, it gives CASSQEDRENSPLHF.